A selection of T cell receptor beta chains follows, all from one sample in a study of post-analysis software for immune sequencing data. One entry per CDR3 protein results from TCRdb running MiXCR on the PCR reads. This sample has about 460,000 distinct CDR3 sequences, with under 55% found just once. Sequenced sample: blood. The receptors come from a girl aged 10 to 17 with multiple sclerosis. Each CDR3 is given with its conserved first and last residue. The D gene is left open where the match is weak. Only part of the rows carry a size: once, few, many, or a class if the clone is expanded.

>TRBJ1-1|-|TRBD1|TRBV4-2
CASSPRGQMNTEAFF
TGTGCCAGCAGCCCGCGGGGACAGATGAACACTGAAGCTTTCTTT
>TRBJ2-1|-|TRBD1|TRBV5-1
CASSFGTGGSYNEQFF
TGCGCCAGCAGCTTCGGGACAGGGGGTAGCTACAATGAGCAGTTCTTC
>TRBJ2-7|-|-|TRBV20-1
CSASKQNRAPRLEQYF
TGCAGTGCTAGTAAGCAAAACAGGGCTCCGCGGCTCGAGCAGTACTTC
>TRBJ2-7|few|-|TRBV5-1
CASRYRDYEQYF
TGCGCCAGCAGATACAGGGACTACGAGCAGTACTTC
>TRBJ2-7|-|-|TRBV28
CASRFRGLLTYEQYF
TGTGCCAGCAGGTTTAGAGGACTGCTTACCTACGAGCAGTACTTC
>TRBJ2-1|few|TRBD2|TRBV7-2
CASSLDLGLFNEQFF
TGTGCCAGCAGCTTAGATCTGGGACTATTCAATGAGCAGTTCTTC
>TRBJ2-4|-|-|TRBV3-1
CASSQEIQGNIQYF
TGTGCCAGCAGCCAAGAAATTCAGGGGAACATTCAGTACTTC
>TRBJ2-5|-|-|TRBV18
CASSPLAVQETQYF
TGTGCCAGCTCACCATTGGCAGTCCAAGAGACCCAGTACTTC
>TRBJ1-2|few|-|TRBV5-6
CASSRVANYGYTF
TGTGCCAGCAGCCGAGTTGCCAACTATGGCTACACCTTC
>TRBJ2-3|-|TRBD2|TRBV20-1
CSAPTSGYLTDTQYF
TGCAGTGCTCCTACTAGCGGGTACCTCACAGATACGCAGTATTTT
>TRBJ2-7|-|TRBD1|TRBV28
CASRQTGRGNEQYF
TGTGCCAGCAGACAGACAGGGCGTGGTAACGAGCAGTACTTC
>TRBJ1-3|-|-|TRBV12-3/TRBV12-4
CASSSAPRVSGNTIYF
TGTGCCAGCAGTTCCGCCCCTCGGGTCTCTGGAAACACCATATATTTT
>TRBJ2-1|-|TRBD2|TRBV5-1
CASSSGLVINEQFF
TGCGCCAGCAGCTCGGGACTAGTCATAAATGAGCAGTTCTTC
>TRBJ2-3|-|-|TRBV4-1
CASSQVYGVTDTQYF
TGCGCCAGCAGCCAAGTCTACGGCGTCACAGATACGCAGTATTTT
>TRBJ2-6|-|-|TRBV10-3
CAISDAYSGANVLTF
TGTGCCATCAGTGACGCCTACTCTGGGGCCAACGTCCTGACTTTC
>TRBJ1-2|-|TRBD1|TRBV4-2
CASSQDGQGVYYGYTF
TGTGCCAGCAGCCAAGATGGGCAGGGGGTTTACTATGGCTACACCTTC
>TRBJ2-5|-|TRBD2|TRBV10-3
CAITGERGPGETQYF
TGTGCCATCACCGGGGAGCGGGGGCCTGGAGAGACCCAGTACTTC
>TRBJ2-7|-|TRBD1|TRBV20-1
CSARDRGPAYEQYF
TGCAGTGCTAGGGACAGGGGGCCCGCGTACGAGCAGTACTTC
>TRBJ2-1|once|-|TRBV7-8
CASSFQEGYNEQFF
TGTGCCAGCAGCTTCCAGGAGGGCTACAATGAGCAGTTCTTC
>TRBJ2-7|few|-|TRBV20-1
CSASARLGVIGLYF
TGCAGTGCTAGCGCCCGACTAGGAGTAATTGGTCTGTACTTC
>TRBJ2-4|-|TRBD2|TRBV4-1
CASSHATTSGTREQYF
TGCGCCAGCAGCCATGCCACGACTAGCGGGACAAGGGAGCAGTACTTC
>TRBJ2-1|-|TRBD2|TRBV7-2
CARGGGTSGPSGQFF
TGTGCCAGGGGGGGTGGGACTAGCGGGCCCTCAGGGCAGTTCTTC
>TRBJ1-2|few|-|TRBV18
CASSPWASDGYTF
TGTGCCAGCTCACCCTGGGCGTCGGATGGCTACACCTTC
>TRBJ2-7|few|-|TRBV27
CASSGTGTRTFEQYF
TGTGCCAGCAGCGGGACCGGGACAAGAACCTTCGAGCAGTACTTC
>TRBJ1-5|-|TRBD1|TRBV4-2
CASSQDSRTGENNQPQHF
TGTGCCAGCAGCCAAGATTCGAGGACAGGGGAAAACAATCAGCCCCAGCATTTT
>TRBJ2-1|-|TRBD2|TRBV29-1
CSADLAEAGEQFF
TGCAGCGCTGACCTAGCGGAAGCGGGTGAGCAGTTCTTC
>TRBJ1-2|-|-|TRBV3-1
CASSRRNYGYTF
TGTGCCAGCAGTCGCAGAAACTATGGCTACACCTTC
>TRBJ2-7|-|TRBD1|TRBV5-1
CASSLGRDRTTYEQYF
TGCGCCAGCAGCTTGGGACGGGACAGGACAACCTACGAGCAGTACTTC
>TRBJ2-7|-|-|TRBV14
CASSQDHDPSSYEQYF
TGTGCCAGCAGCCAAGATCACGATCCAAGCTCCTACGAGCAGTACTTC
>TRBJ1-1|-|-|TRBV5-1
CASSLAGGAWNTEAFF
TGCGCCAGCAGCTTGGCCGGGGGGGCGTGGAACACTGAAGCTTTCTTT
>TRBJ2-1|-|-|TRBV7-9
CASSLNGQNEQFF
TGTGCCAGCAGCTTAAACGGCCAAAATGAGCAGTTCTTC
>TRBJ2-1|-|-|TRBV9
CVGSVEIAVYNEQFF
TGTGTCGGCAGCGTAGAAATAGCGGTGTACAATGAGCAGTTCTTC
>TRBJ2-1|few|-|TRBV20-1
CSARVGSGGEQFF
TGCAGTGCTAGAGTCGGAAGTGGGGGTGAGCAGTTCTTC
>TRBJ2-1|-|-|TRBV20-1
CSARLPVHNEQFF
TGCAGTGCTAGATTGCCAGTCCACAATGAGCAGTTCTTC
>TRBJ2-3|-|TRBD2|TRBV29-1
CSVEDRGLSSGRWNTDTQYF
TGCAGCGTTGAAGACCGGGGGCTTTCTAGCGGGAGGTGGAACACAGATACGCAGTATTTT
>TRBJ2-1|many|-|TRBV13
CASSLGDLNRNEQFF
TGTGCCAGCAGCTTGGGGGACTTGAACCGCAATGAGCAGTTCTTC
>TRBJ2-5|-|TRBD1|TRBV27
CASSIKGQTKETQYF
TGTGCCAGCAGTATTAAGGGACAGACTAAAGAGACCCAGTACTTC
>TRBJ2-7|few|TRBD1|TRBV6-5
CASSIRQGFSYEQYF
TGTGCCAGCAGCATTAGACAGGGGTTCTCCTACGAGCAGTACTTC
>TRBJ2-7|many|TRBD2|TRBV4-1
CASSQHTSGSYEQYF
TGCGCCAGCAGCCAACACACTAGCGGATCCTACGAGCAGTACTTC
>TRBJ2-1|-|-|TRBV10-3
CASQHGLAYNEQFF
TGTGCCAGCCAGCATGGGCTAGCGTACAATGAGCAGTTCTTC
>TRBJ2-1|few|TRBD2|TRBV4-3
CASSQDRPSGRVSEQFF
TGCGCCAGTAGCCAAGATCGGCCTAGCGGGAGGGTTTCTGAGCAGTTCTTC
>TRBJ2-1|-|-|TRBV9
CASSVSQRTYNGQFF
TGTGCCAGCAGCGTATCCCAGCGGACCTACAATGGGCAGTTCTTC
>TRBJ2-1|-|-|TRBV4-1
CASSHGDSSYNEQFF
TGCGCCAGCAGCCATGGGGACTCCTCCTACAATGAGCAGTTCTTC
>TRBJ1-6|few|TRBD1|TRBV7-9
CASSFPDRGNSPLHF
TGTGCCAGCAGCTTCCCGGACAGGGGCAATTCACCCCTCCACTTT
>TRBJ1-6|-|-|TRBV7-6
CASSLSNSPLHF
TGTGCCAGCAGCTTATCTAATTCACCCCTCCACTTT